These 16 T cell receptor beta chains originate from one sample sequenced in a study of blood T cell repertoires in COVID-19. Assay used: immunoSEQ multiplex PCR; TCRdb lists only in-frame clones, some missing. The table lists a few hundred thousand clones, 70% to 90% of them singletons. Material for sequencing was peripheral blood. These receptors all come from a woman aged 60-75 years with acute or convalescent COVID-19.

The J gene is TRBJ1-1, the V gene TRBV6-5, with TRBD1 matching 10 bases. Trimming at V came to 5 bases and at J to 8 bases, leaving 11 bases not matched to a gene. CDR3 length equals 15 residues. In germline, CDR1 is MNHEY, CDR2 SVGAGI. CDR3 in DNA: TGTGCCAGCAGTAGCCGGGGGACAGGGGCCTTGGAAGCTTTCTTT. Translating it yields CASSSRGTGALEAFF.

This chain uses TRBV23-1 with TRBJ2-2; 12 bases line up with TRBD1. TRBV23-1 belongs to the ORF category, with a function that is uncertain. CDR3 length: 17 amino acids. With 3 bases clipped from V and 3 bases from J, the junction kept 5 bases outside the gene matches. CDR3 bases: TGCGCCAGCAGTCATGGGACAGGGGGCTTTGACACCGGGGAGCTGTTTTTT. Translation gives CASSHGTGGFDTGELFF.

The chain recombines TRBV5-4 with TRBJ2-7; 7 bases match TRBD2. CDR1 is SGHNT, CDR2 YYREEE, per germline (reference sequence). The CDR3 spans 15 residues. The ends lost 0 bases at V and 4 bases at J; junction bases unmatched: 7. In nucleotides, the CDR3 is TGTGCCAGCAGCTTGGATCTGGGGGGGAATTACGAGCAGTACTTC. Translated: CASSLDLGGNYEQYF.

The chain is built from TRBV28 and TRBJ1-2; 10 nucleotides match TRBD1. Germline V gene data show CDR1 as MDHEN and CDR2 as SYDVKM. The J segment lost 2 bases and the V segment lost 5 bases, leaving 5 bases of the junction unmatched. The CDR3 has 15 amino acids. In nucleotides, the CDR3 is TGTGCCAGCAGTCTACCGGGACAGGGGAACTATGGCTACACCTTC. This gives the protein CASSLPGQGNYGYTF.

The rearrangement joins TRBV6-2 or TRBV6-3 to TRBJ1-5, with D perhaps TRBD1 (6 bases). Per germline, CDR1 MNHEY and CDR2 SVGEGT. Trimming pared 4 bases from V and 3 bases from J, leaving 10 bases between. This CDR3 is built from 14 residues. CDR3 protein: CASSLQGFNQPQHF. The DNA of the CDR3 is TGTGCCAGCAGTTTACAGGGATTCAATCAGCCCCAGCATTTT.

This clone was recorded once. This chain links TRBV6-6 with TRBJ1-2; a weak D match, TRBD1 (5 bases). Looked up from germline, CDR1 is MNHNY and CDR2 is SVGAGI (reference sequence). This CDR3 has 15 amino acids. V was shortened by 2 bases and J by 5 bases, with 15 bases between the two germline ends. The CDR3: CASSYDAGYEYGYTF. The CDR3, as DNA: TGTGCCAGCAGTTACGATGCAGGGTATGAGTATGGCTACACCTTC.

V gene TRBV28 combines with J gene TRBJ2-7, with a tentative D call TRBD1 (5 bases). The germline gives CDR1 MDHEN, CDR2 SYDVKM. The CDR3 contains 18 residues. The V end was cut by 2 bases, the J end by 1 base, with 21 bases between. CDR3 in DNA: TGTGCCAGCAGTTTAGGCTGGGGCGCGCGCGATAGTTCCTACGAGCAGTACTTC. Amino acid sequence: CASSLGWGARDSSYEQYF.

This clone occurred a few times. CDR3 nucleotide sequence: TGTGCCAGCAGCTTCGGGACTAGCGTGAGCTCCTACAATGAGCAGTTCTTC. Translating it yields CASSFGTSVSSYNEQFF. This chain links TRBV5-8 with TRBJ2-1; 10 bases fit TRBD2. The CDR3 is 17 residues long. J was trimmed by 0 bases and V by 2 bases; bases with no gene match: 5. Per the germline V gene, CDR1 is SGHTS and CDR2 is YDEGEE.

The rearrangement joins TRBV18 to TRBJ2-2, with D hard to call. From germline, CDR1 is KGHSH and CDR2 LQKENI. V gave up 3 bases and J gave up 5 bases, with 7 bases separating them. The CDR3 extends over 13 amino acids. The CDR3 DNA reads TGTGCCAGCTCACCCTCGAGGACCGGGGAGCTGTTTTTT. Translating gives CASSPSRTGELFF.

This chain links TRBV7-3 with TRBJ2-1; 8 positions agree with TRBD2. The CDR3 is 15 residues long. Germline CDR1 is SGHTA and CDR2 is FQGTGA. Trimming at V came to 4 bases and at J to 0 bases, leaving 2 bases not matched to a gene. In DNA, the CDR3 is TGTGCCAGCAGCTCCACTAGCGGCTCCTACAATGAGCAGTTCTTC. It yields the protein CASSSTSGSYNEQFF. Based on the CDR3 plus reference TRBV7-3 and TRBJ2-1, the full variable domain is GAGVSQTPSNKVTEKGKYVELRCDPISGHTALYWYRQSLGQGPEFLIYFQGTGAADDSGLPNDRFFAVRPEGSVSTLKIQRTERGDSAVYLCASSSTSGSYNEQFFGPGTRLTVL.

The V call is TRBV5-6, the J call TRBJ1-1; maybe TRBD1 (6 bases). V gave up 0 bases and J gave up 0 bases, with 9 bases separating them. Germline V CDR1 and CDR2: SGHDT, YYEEEE. The CDR3 totals 15 residues. The CDR3 reads CASSLGGTLNTEAFF. CDR3 sequence (DNA): TGTGCCAGCAGCTTGGGGGGGACATTGAACACTGAAGCTTTCTTT.

The V call is TRBV4-3, the J call TRBJ1-4; a weak D match, TRBD1 (6 bases). The CDR3 has 13 amino acids. CDR1 and CDR2 (germline): LGHNA, YSLEER. The V end was cut by 0 bases, the J end by 14 bases, with 13 bases between. CDR3 region: CASSQDGGDRLFF. The CDR3 nucleotides read TGCGCCAGCAGCCAAGATGGGGGAGACAGGCTGTTTTTT.

This clone appeared a single time. The CDR3 nucleotides read TGTGCCAGTAGTATAATCGACTACACCGGGGAGCTGTTTTTT. Translating gives CASSIIDYTGELFF. The chain recombines TRBV19 with TRBJ2-2; no firm D call. Trimming took 2 bases from V and 3 from J, leaving 7 bases between them. Germline V CDR1 and CDR2: LNHDA, SQIVND (reference sequence). The CDR3 spans 14 residues. The full variable domain, in which reference TRBV19 and TRBJ2-2 provide the parts outside the CDR3, is DGGITQSPKYLFRKEGQNVTLSCEQNLNHDAMYWYRQDPGQGLRLIYYSQIVNDFQKGDIAEGYSVSREKKESFPLTVTSAQKNPTAFYLCASSIIDYTGELFFGEGSRLTVL.

V and J are TRBV19 and TRBJ2-2, with 12 bases fitting TRBD1. The CDR3 length is 19 residues. Trimming removed 3 bases from V and 0 bases from J; junction bases left unmatched: 8. Germline V gene lookup returns CDR1 LNHDA and CDR2 SQIVND (reference sequence). CDR3 in amino acids: CASSIGHGTGGANTGELFF. CDR3 in DNA: TGTGCCAGTAGTATTGGTCACGGGACAGGGGGCGCGAACACCGGGGAGCTGTTTTTT.

V gene TRBV12-3 or TRBV12-4 combines with J gene TRBJ2-5; 7 positions match TRBD1. The CDR3 is made up of 13 amino acids. V was clipped by 3 bases and J by 5 bases; unmatched bases: 3. The CDR3 coding sequence is TGTGCCAGCAGTTTTAGCAGGGGGGAGACCCAGTACTTC. Protein product: CASSFSRGETQYF.

The V gene is TRBV6-5, the J gene TRBJ1-6; 7 bases match TRBD1. The CDR3 sequence is 12 residues long. Germline assignment: CDR1 MNHEY and CDR2 SVGAGI. V was clipped by 10 bases and J by 10 bases; unmatched bases: 7. The CDR3 DNA sequence: TGTGCCACCAGGACAGGCGGATCACCCCTCCACTTT. This gives the protein CATRTGGSPLHF.